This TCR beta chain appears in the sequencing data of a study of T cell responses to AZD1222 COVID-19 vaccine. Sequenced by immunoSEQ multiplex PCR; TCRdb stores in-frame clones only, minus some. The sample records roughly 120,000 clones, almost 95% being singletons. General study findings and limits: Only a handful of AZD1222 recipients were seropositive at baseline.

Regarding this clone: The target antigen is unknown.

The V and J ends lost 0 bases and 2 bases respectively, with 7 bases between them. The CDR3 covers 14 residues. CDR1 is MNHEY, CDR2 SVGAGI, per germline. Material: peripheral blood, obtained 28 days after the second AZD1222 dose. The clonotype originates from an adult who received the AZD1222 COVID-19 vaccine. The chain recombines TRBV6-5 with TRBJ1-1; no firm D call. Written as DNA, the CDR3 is TGTGCCAGCAGTTACTCAGGCTATAACACTGAAGCTTTCTTT. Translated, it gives CASSYSGYNTEAFF.